The TCR beta chain described here comes from a study of long-term antiretroviral therapy in people with HIV. Overall study results and limits: Blood was collected between about 2003 and 2017, possibly under older ART regimens.

Trimming took 7 bases from V and 5 from J, leaving 18 bases between them. The germline V gene has CDR1 SNHLY and CDR2 FYNNEI. The CDR3 runs to 14 residues. The assay used was immunoSEQ (version v3.0), run at survey level. TCRdb's table, derived via immunoSEQ multiplex PCR, lists solely in-frame clones and lacks some. This sample has around 21,000 clones, with approximately 80% found just once. This clone was seen more than once but under ten times. The antigen remains undetermined. The TCR comes from a man aged 35-49 years with HIV. The chain links TRBV2 to TRBJ2-7; D gene unclear. Source: unsorted PBMCs, taken 0.1 years before starting antiretroviral therapy. Written as DNA, the CDR3 is TGTGCCAGCAATCGACGGACGTCTTCCCACGAGCAGTACTTC. Protein product: CASNRRTSSHEQYF.